These 13 T cell receptor beta chains were sequenced from one sample in a study of shared clonotypes between healthy human individuals (TCRdb year 2020). Libraries were constructed by the immunoSEQ multiplex PCR assay. TCRdb's version of the immuneACCESS table is confined to in-frame rearrangements and falls short of the full clone set. An unresolved V gene accounts for under half of the shortfall where checked; the remainder is of unknown origin. Within this sample are about 2 million clones, with about 95% of them counted one time only. 1% to 1.5% of the sample belongs to the ten largest clones. For the CD8 naive samples, CD45RO-negative cells were positively selected for CCR7, yielding a CD45RA+CCR7+ population from which TemRA cells were excluded. Sequencing used naive CD8+ T cells sorted from blood. Interpreted using the paper, the cell subset or site label stands for: CD45RA+CCR7+. The receptor source for this set is a man aged 18 to 30 in good health.

The chain uses TRBV30 and TRBJ1-6, with D possibly matching TRBD1 (5 bases). Germline CDR1 reads GTSNPN; CDR2 reads SVGIG (reference sequence). V was clipped by 3 bases and J by 5 bases, with 8 bases between them. The CDR3 is 13 residues long. Here the CDR3 DNA reads TGTGCCTGGAGCTGGGGGGATAATTCACCCCTCCACTTT. Amino acids: CAWSWGDNSPLHF.

The chain has TRBV9 and TRBJ2-2, with D tentatively TRBD2 (5 bases). The V end lost 5 bases, the J end lost 7 bases, and 9 bases lay between the germline ends. Per germline, CDR1 SGDLS and CDR2 YYNGEE. CDR3 length: 12 amino acids. CDR3 sequence: CASSAGSGELFF. The CDR3 DNA sequence: TGTGCCAGCAGTGCGGGTAGCGGGGAGCTGTTTTTT.

This clone has only one observation. The rearrangement uses TRBV5-4 and TRBJ2-5, with D unclear. The CDR3 runs 13 residues. Per germline, CDR1 SGHNT and CDR2 YYREEE (reference sequence). V lost 4 bases and J lost 4, with 11 bases in between. The CDR3 DNA follows: TGTGCCAGCAGCCCCGATTCGGGAGAGACCCAGTACTTC. Protein product: CASSPDSGETQYF.

The chain employs TRBV4-1 and TRBJ2-7; D is undetermined. Germline V gene lookup returns CDR1 MGHRA and CDR2 YSYEKL. The CDR3 sequence is 13 residues long. V lost 1 base, J lost 6 bases, and 10 bases lay in between. CDR3 nucleotides: TGCGCCAGCAGCCAAGTCTTAGGGTTCGAGCAGTACTTC. This sequence encodes CASSQVLGFEQYF.

This chain connects TRBV7-9 to TRBJ1-2; possible D gene TRBD1, 5 bases. Germline-derived CDR1 and CDR2 are SEHNR and FQNEAQ (reference sequence). This CDR3 contains 14 residues. The V and J ends lost 5 bases and 1 base respectively, with 11 bases between them. The CDR3: CASSQGPGNYGYTF. The CDR3 DNA follows: TGTGCCAGCAGCCAGGGACCGGGTAACTATGGCTACACCTTC.

The chain carries TRBV7-9 and TRBJ2-6; maybe TRBD1 (6 bases). CDR3 length: 15 amino acids. Germline lookup yields CDR1 SEHNR and CDR2 FQNEAQ (reference sequence). Between the trimmed V and J ends, which lost 4 bases and 6 bases, there was a span of 13 bases. The CDR3: CASSSEGVTANVLTF. Written as DNA, the CDR3 is TGTGCCAGCAGCTCAGAGGGGGTGACGGCCAACGTCCTGACTTTC.

This chain joins TRBV27 and TRBJ2-1; D perhaps matches TRBD2 (6 bases). CDR1 is MNHEY, CDR2 SMNVEV, per germline (reference sequence). V lost 2 bases and J lost 0, with 14 bases in between. There are 17 residues in the CDR3. The CDR3 bases are TGTGCCAGCAGTTTAGATAGCGGAGGGAGCTCCTACAATGAGCAGTTCTTC. This codes for CASSLDSGGSSYNEQFF.

The CDR3 reads CASSEVLGGTNNEQFF. DNA of the CDR3: TGTGCCAGCAGCGAGGTCCTTGGGGGGACTAACAATGAGCAGTTCTTC. The chain employs TRBV7-9 and TRBJ2-1; 7 bases are shared with TRBD2. The CDR3 is 16 amino acids. CDR1 and CDR2 from the germline V gene are SEHNR and FQNEAQ (reference sequence). V shed 5 bases, J shed 5 bases, and the junction held 12 bases outside the gene matches.

This sequence joins TRBV27 and TRBJ2-5, with D uncertain. Germline assignment: CDR1 MNHEY and CDR2 SMNVEV (reference sequence). Trimming took off 5 bases at V and 4 bases at J, with 11 bases between the two ends. The CDR3 covers 13 residues. The CDR3 DNA reads as TGTGCCAGCAGTCCTAGTCCGGGAGAGACCCAGTACTTC. It specifies CASSPSPGETQYF.

The J gene is TRBJ1-2, the V gene TRBV6-5, with 8 bases lining up with TRBD1. The V gene's germline CDR1 is MNHEY and CDR2 SVGAGI. This CDR3 spans 15 amino acids. Unmatched junction bases numbered 12, after V lost 6 bases and J lost 6 bases. Here the CDR3 reads CASRVTGDYGDGYTF. The DNA for the CDR3 is TGTGCCAGCAGAGTGACAGGGGACTATGGTGATGGCTACACCTTC.

On this clone itself: The same CDR3 also results from other DNA sequences found in this sample. This sequence joins TRBV27 and TRBJ2-7; 12 positions agree with TRBD2. The length of the CDR3 is 15 residues. Germline values: CDR1 MNHEY, CDR2 SMNVEV (reference sequence). Trimming at V came to 4 bases and at J to 3 bases, leaving 4 bases not matched to a gene. CDR3 sequence reads: CASSSRLAGDYEQYF. CDR3 DNA: TGTGCCAGCAGTTCTAGACTAGCGGGAGACTACGAGCAGTACTTC.

The chain carries TRBV29-1 and TRBJ1-2; no definite D call. This CDR3 comprises 12 residues. From germline, CDR1 is SQVTM and CDR2 ANQGSEA. Trimming took 4 bases from V and 8 from J, leaving 14 bases between them. This CDR3 is CSVGAGVDGYTF. CDR3 DNA: TGCAGCGTTGGGGCAGGCGTCGACGGCTACACCTTC.

This sequence joins TRBV4-3 and TRBJ2-7; D not resolved. Trimming removed 5 bases at V and 0 bases at J, with 8 bases between. CDR1 and CDR2 (germline): LGHNA, YSLEER. There are 13 residues in the CDR3. CDR3 sequence (DNA): TGCGCCAGCAGCTGGCAGGTCTCCTACGAGCAGTACTTC. It is translated as CASSWQVSYEQYF.